A selection of T cell receptor beta chains follows, all from one sample in a study of blood T cells in healthy people across ages. Each CDR3 protein gets one entry after TCRdb re-called the 5' RACE reads with MiXCR. The data show more than 650,000 distinct CDR3 sequences, roughly 50% seen once. The sample consisted of blood. Receptors originate from a man older than 75 in good health. The CDR3 runs from the conserved cysteine through the conserved F or W. Each record gives: D gene, J gene, clone size, V gene, CDR3 DNA, CDR3 protein. A D gene is named only where the DNA matches it firmly. Clone size is given for some rows only: seen once, a few or many times, or a class if the clone is expanded.

D gene: .; J gene: TRBJ2-2; clone size: .; V gene: TRBV10-2; CDR3 DNA: TGCGCCAGCAGTGAGCACGGAGGAAACACCGGGGAGCTGTTTTTT; CDR3 protein: CASSEHGGNTGELFF
D gene: .; J gene: TRBJ2-7; clone size: few; V gene: TRBV21-1; CDR3 DNA: TGTGCCAGCAGCAACGAACTGGGGACTAGCGGGAGTAAGAGGAACGAGCAGTACTTC; CDR3 protein: CASSNELGTSGSKRNEQYF
D gene: .; J gene: TRBJ2-5; clone size: few; V gene: TRBV20-1; CDR3 DNA: TGCAGTGCTAGCAGCGGACCAGAGACCCAGTACTTC; CDR3 protein: CSASSGPETQYF
D gene: .; J gene: TRBJ1-2; clone size: .; V gene: TRBV25-1; CDR3 DNA: TGTGCCAGCAGTGAAGGGAGGCAGGGGTCTGGCTACACCTTC; CDR3 protein: CASSEGRQGSGYTF
D gene: TRBD1; J gene: TRBJ1-2; clone size: once; V gene: TRBV12-3/TRBV12-4; CDR3 DNA: TGTGCCAGCAGTCTACAGGGGATGGGAGGCTACACCTTC; CDR3 protein: CASSLQGMGGYTF
D gene: .; J gene: TRBJ2-7; clone size: .; V gene: TRBV20-1; CDR3 DNA: TGCAGTGCTAGAGATCCCCAACAGGGAGGATACGAGCAGTACTTC; CDR3 protein: CSARDPQQGGYEQYF
D gene: TRBD2; J gene: TRBJ2-1; clone size: .; V gene: TRBV20-1; CDR3 DNA: TGCAGTGCTAGTGCCTCTAGCGGGAAATGGCAGTTCTTC; CDR3 protein: CSASASSGKWQFF
D gene: .; J gene: TRBJ1-4; clone size: .; V gene: TRBV15; CDR3 DNA: TGTGCCACCAGCAGAGAGCCCCGACCGGCAACTAATGAAAAACTGTTTTTT; CDR3 protein: CATSREPRPATNEKLFF
D gene: .; J gene: TRBJ2-1; clone size: few; V gene: TRBV12-3/TRBV12-4; CDR3 DNA: TGTGCCAGCACCCTAAGGACCGGCGGCAGGTCCTACAATGAGCAGTTCTTC; CDR3 protein: CASTLRTGGRSYNEQFF
D gene: .; J gene: TRBJ2-5; clone size: .; V gene: TRBV5-1; CDR3 DNA: TGCGCCAGCAGCCCTAACAAGGGGACCCAGTACTTC; CDR3 protein: CASSPNKGTQYF
D gene: TRBD2; J gene: TRBJ2-7; clone size: few; V gene: TRBV11-2; CDR3 DNA: TGTGCCAGCAGCTCAAGAGTAGCGGGAGGTTACTACGAGCAGTACTTC; CDR3 protein: CASSSRVAGGYYEQYF
D gene: .; J gene: TRBJ1-2; clone size: .; V gene: TRBV12-3/TRBV12-4; CDR3 DNA: TGTGCCACTAAAGGGAGGGGGGTTTCCGACGGCTACACCTTC; CDR3 protein: CATKGRGVSDGYTF
D gene: .; J gene: TRBJ2-7; clone size: few; V gene: TRBV4-1; CDR3 DNA: TGCGCCAGCAGCCAAGGGTACACCTACGAGCAGTACTTC; CDR3 protein: CASSQGYTYEQYF
D gene: .; J gene: TRBJ2-1; clone size: .; V gene: TRBV10-3; CDR3 DNA: TGTGCCATCTCTGACTCTCTGTCCTACAATGAGCAGTTCTTC; CDR3 protein: CAISDSLSYNEQFF
D gene: TRBD2; J gene: TRBJ2-7; clone size: few; V gene: TRBV20-1; CDR3 DNA: TGCAGTGCTAGAGATCCCGGGACTAGCACCTACGAGCAGTACTTC; CDR3 protein: CSARDPGTSTYEQYF
D gene: TRBD2; J gene: TRBJ2-7; clone size: few; V gene: TRBV6-5; CDR3 DNA: TGTGCCAGCAGCTCCGGGACTAGCGGACGGGGGAACGAGCAGTACTTC; CDR3 protein: CASSSGTSGRGNEQYF
D gene: .; J gene: TRBJ2-2; clone size: once; V gene: TRBV15; CDR3 DNA: TGTGCCACCAGCAGAGACTTGCGTACCGGGGAGCTGTTTTTT; CDR3 protein: CATSRDLRTGELFF
D gene: .; J gene: TRBJ2-3; clone size: .; V gene: TRBV28; CDR3 DNA: TGTGCCAGCAGCCGAGGTATTACTTCTAGTACAGATACGCAGTATTTT; CDR3 protein: CASSRGITSSTDTQYF
D gene: .; J gene: TRBJ1-2; clone size: .; V gene: TRBV6-6; CDR3 DNA: TGTGCCAGCAGTTACTTAGCCCGCTTAGGGGGAGGCTATGGCTACACCTTC; CDR3 protein: CASSYLARLGGGYGYTF
D gene: .; J gene: TRBJ1-4; clone size: .; V gene: TRBV20-1; CDR3 DNA: TGCAGTGCCCATTCTCTTTGGGATAATGAAAAACTGTTTTTT; CDR3 protein: CSAHSLWDNEKLFF
D gene: TRBD2; J gene: TRBJ2-1; clone size: .; V gene: TRBV15; CDR3 DNA: TGTGCCACCAGCAGAGATCGGGCTAGCGGGATTAAACGAAATGAGCAGTTCTTC; CDR3 protein: CATSRDRASGIKRNEQFF
D gene: TRBD1; J gene: TRBJ1-2; clone size: .; V gene: TRBV12-3/TRBV12-4; CDR3 DNA: TGTGCCAGCAGTTTCAGGGGGATGGCCTATGGCTACACCTTC; CDR3 protein: CASSFRGMAYGYTF
D gene: TRBD2; J gene: TRBJ2-1; clone size: .; V gene: TRBV18; CDR3 DNA: TGTGCCAGCTCGCCGCTCGGGACTAGCGGGACCCACAATGAGCAGTTCTTC; CDR3 protein: CASSPLGTSGTHNEQFF
D gene: TRBD1; J gene: TRBJ1-1; clone size: few; V gene: TRBV3-1; CDR3 DNA: TGTGCCAGCAGCCATGACGGACAGGAGGAAGCTTTCTTT; CDR3 protein: CASSHDGQEEAFF
D gene: TRBD2; J gene: TRBJ2-7; clone size: .; V gene: TRBV7-2; CDR3 DNA: TGTGCCAGCAGCTTAGCTGCCGCTAGCGGGAGCTACGAGCAGTACTTC; CDR3 protein: CASSLAAASGSYEQYF
D gene: .; J gene: TRBJ2-1; clone size: .; V gene: TRBV3-1; CDR3 DNA: TGTGCCAGCAGCCATCTGGACTACAATGAGCAGTTCTTC; CDR3 protein: CASSHLDYNEQFF
D gene: .; J gene: TRBJ2-7; clone size: many; V gene: TRBV5-1; CDR3 DNA: TGCGCCAGCAGCGCCACGGGAGACTCCTACGAGCAGTACTTC; CDR3 protein: CASSATGDSYEQYF
D gene: .; J gene: TRBJ2-5; clone size: few; V gene: TRBV4-2; CDR3 DNA: TGTGCCAGCAGCCAAGATCTCGGGACGGAGACCCAGTACTTC; CDR3 protein: CASSQDLGTETQYF
D gene: TRBD1; J gene: TRBJ1-5; clone size: once; V gene: TRBV20-1; CDR3 DNA: TGCAGTGCTCCCCAACAGGGGCCAGCAACTCAGCCCCAGCATTTT; CDR3 protein: CSAPQQGPATQPQHF
D gene: .; J gene: TRBJ2-1; clone size: .; V gene: TRBV24-1; CDR3 DNA: TGTGCCACCAGTGATTCTCACAGTGAGCAGTTCTTC; CDR3 protein: CATSDSHSEQFF
D gene: .; J gene: TRBJ2-7; clone size: once; V gene: TRBV5-1; CDR3 DNA: TGCGCCAGCCTTCGGGAGCCGGGTTTGTACAATGAGCAGTACTTC; CDR3 protein: CASLREPGLYNEQYF
D gene: TRBD2; J gene: TRBJ2-1; clone size: once; V gene: TRBV3-1; CDR3 DNA: TGTGCCAGCAGCCGGGGACTACCTACGCGAGAGCAGTTCTTC; CDR3 protein: CASSRGLPTREQFF
D gene: .; J gene: TRBJ2-1; clone size: .; V gene: TRBV27; CDR3 DNA: TGTGCCAGCAGTCAACCCGGGACTTTCTACAATGAGCAGTTCTTC; CDR3 protein: CASSQPGTFYNEQFF
D gene: TRBD2; J gene: TRBJ2-3; clone size: few; V gene: TRBV20-1; CDR3 DNA: TGCAGTGCGACTAGCGGGAGGGCCGGGTGGACAGATACGCAGTATTTT; CDR3 protein: CSATSGRAGWTDTQYF
D gene: TRBD2; J gene: TRBJ2-1; clone size: .; V gene: TRBV12-3/TRBV12-4; CDR3 DNA: TGTGCCAGCAGTTTAATAGCGGGGGGTTACAATGAGCAGTTCTTC; CDR3 protein: CASSLIAGGYNEQFF
D gene: .; J gene: TRBJ1-1; clone size: .; V gene: TRBV2; CDR3 DNA: TGTGCCAGCAGTGAAGGCTTTCGGACGAACACTGAAGCTTTCTTT; CDR3 protein: CASSEGFRTNTEAFF
D gene: TRBD1; J gene: TRBJ1-2; clone size: few; V gene: TRBV7-2; CDR3 DNA: TGTGCCAGCAGCCAACCGACAGGGAACTATGGCTACACCTTC; CDR3 protein: CASSQPTGNYGYTF
D gene: .; J gene: TRBJ1-2; clone size: .; V gene: TRBV27; CDR3 DNA: TGTGCCAGCAGTTTATCTGCGGGGGTCGTAGTTGGCTACACCTTC; CDR3 protein: CASSLSAGVVVGYTF
D gene: .; J gene: TRBJ2-1; clone size: few; V gene: TRBV5-1; CDR3 DNA: TGCGCCAGCAGCTTGATACCAGAAGTATCCTACAATGAGCAGTTCTTC; CDR3 protein: CASSLIPEVSYNEQFF
D gene: .; J gene: TRBJ2-7; clone size: few; V gene: TRBV7-2; CDR3 DNA: TGTGCCAGCAGCTTATCTCGGGACCGAGCTGGTCGAGTCGCCTACGAGCAGTACTTC; CDR3 protein: CASSLSRDRAGRVAYEQYF
D gene: TRBD1; J gene: TRBJ2-1; clone size: .; V gene: TRBV6-1; CDR3 DNA: TGTGCCAGCAGTGAAGGACAGGGGACTTACAATGAGCAGTTCTTC; CDR3 protein: CASSEGQGTYNEQFF
D gene: .; J gene: TRBJ1-6; clone size: .; V gene: TRBV9; CDR3 DNA: TGTGCCAGCAGCGTTGACTTGGGATCACCCCTCCACTTT; CDR3 protein: CASSVDLGSPLHF
D gene: .; J gene: TRBJ1-4; clone size: .; V gene: TRBV29-1; CDR3 DNA: TGCAGCGTTGCGAATCCTAATGAAAAACTGTTTTTT; CDR3 protein: CSVANPNEKLFF
D gene: TRBD2; J gene: TRBJ2-1; clone size: .; V gene: TRBV20-1; CDR3 DNA: TGCAGTGCTAGAGATCGGGGGACTAGCGGGAGGGCCGGGCAGTTCTTC; CDR3 protein: CSARDRGTSGRAGQFF
D gene: .; J gene: TRBJ2-3; clone size: .; V gene: TRBV5-1; CDR3 DNA: TGCGCCAGCAGCGTGGAAGCACTGGGTAACGGATACGCGTATTTT; CDR3 protein: CASSVEALGNGYAYF
D gene: TRBD2; J gene: TRBJ2-2; clone size: .; V gene: TRBV24-1; CDR3 DNA: TGTGCCACCAGTGATCCAACCGGGACTACAAACACCGGGGAGCTGTTTTTT; CDR3 protein: CATSDPTGTTNTGELFF
D gene: .; J gene: TRBJ1-6; clone size: .; V gene: TRBV7-9; CDR3 DNA: TGTGCCAGCAGCTCTAGAGGGGATAATTCACCCCTCCACTTT; CDR3 protein: CASSSRGDNSPLHF
D gene: .; J gene: TRBJ2-5; clone size: .; V gene: TRBV21-1; CDR3 DNA: TGTGCCAGCAGCTCTTTAGTTTCTCGGACCCAGTACTTC; CDR3 protein: CASSSLVSRTQYF
D gene: .; J gene: TRBJ2-6; clone size: .; V gene: TRBV29-1; CDR3 DNA: TGCAGCGTTGAAAGGGCAGGCCCGGCTGGGGCCAACGTCCTGACTTTC; CDR3 protein: CSVERAGPAGANVLTF
D gene: TRBD1; J gene: TRBJ2-1; clone size: .; V gene: TRBV7-3; CDR3 DNA: TGTGCCAGCAGCTTAGCACCGGGACAGGGTGACTACAATGAGCAGTTCTTC; CDR3 protein: CASSLAPGQGDYNEQFF
D gene: .; J gene: TRBJ2-1; clone size: .; V gene: TRBV3-1; CDR3 DNA: TGTGCCAGCAGCCAAAGAGCAATAACCTACAATGAGCAGTTCTTC; CDR3 protein: CASSQRAITYNEQFF
D gene: .; J gene: TRBJ2-7; clone size: few; V gene: TRBV5-1; CDR3 DNA: TGCGCCAGCAGCTTGACTACAGGGTCTCTTGGGTACGAGCAGTACTTC; CDR3 protein: CASSLTTGSLGYEQYF
D gene: .; J gene: TRBJ2-4; clone size: few; V gene: TRBV29-1; CDR3 DNA: TGCAGCGTTGAAGTAGCCAAAAACATTCAGTACTTC; CDR3 protein: CSVEVAKNIQYF
D gene: TRBD1; J gene: TRBJ2-7; clone size: .; V gene: TRBV12-3/TRBV12-4; CDR3 DNA: TGTGCCAGCAGTTTACAGGGGGCCTTTCTTATCTACGAGCAGTACTTC; CDR3 protein: CASSLQGAFLIYEQYF